This T cell receptor (beta chain) appears in the sequencing data of a study of T cells after yellow fever vaccination (dated by TCRdb to the late 2010s). Study-level background: Libraries from fractions with low cell numbers were prepared with the SMART-Seq v4 Ultra Low Input RNA kit. To track T-cell clones before and after primary and booster YFV17D yellow fever vaccination, bulk TCR alpha and beta repertoires were sequenced longitudinally. Two healthy male donors, one aged 18 to 30 and one aged 30 to 40 years, were included in the cohort. Blood was drawn at multiple timepoints before and after primary and secondary immunization, with bulk PBMC replicates and cell subsets isolated.

Broader findings and caveats from the paper: FACS-sorted repertoires could contain abundant contaminating clonotypes from the bulk population, so computational filtering was required. The secondary T-cell response was weaker than the primary response but faster, peaking on day 5 instead of day 15. Because only a couple of donors were included in the study, the extent to which the findings can be generalized is limited. A small share of clonotypes occurred in both CD4 and CD8 compartments, likely arising from convergent recombination. Most clones expanded after primary vaccination were re-detected after the booster (around 96% of CD4 and 88% of CD8), suggesting broad memory maintenance.

As to this clonotype: This clone's antigen is unknown. Base qualities are not at hand, and no much larger clone is one base apart.

Clipping removes 0 bases from V and 8 bases from J, with 2 as the unmatched junction base count. The CDR3 spans 14 residues, from the cysteine through the phenylalanine. Of the read, only the CDR3 DNA is kept; its 42 bases are in frame from base 1. In the germline V gene, CDR1 corresponds to SGDLS and CDR2 to YYNGEE. The treatment or condition label on this specimen signifies: live attenuated yellow fever vaccine strain. Two biological replicates of bulk PBMCs were collected at each blood-draw timepoint. A standard Ficoll-Paque protocol was used to isolate PBMCs from peripheral blood. TriZol was used to extract RNA from bulk PBMCs, CD4 and CD8 fractions, and dextramer-positive and dextramer-negative fractions. TCR cDNA was made using 5'RACE template switching, a step that added a universal primer site and unique molecular identifiers. Priming of cDNA synthesis was performed from both the TCR alpha and TCR beta constant segments. Two PCR steps were used to amplify libraries, with sample barcodes and sequencing adapters being added in the second step. Sequencing of libraries was done on Illumina HiSeq 2500 (2x100 bp) or NovaSeq (2x150 bp). Regarding the original processing steps: Demultiplexing of reads and collapsing into UMI consensus sequences were performed with MIGEC, and V(D)J alignment was carried out with MiXCR. Using edgeR on replicate PBMC samples, clonotypes were called vaccine-responding if FDR was below 0.01 and the log2 fold change was above 5 up to day 15. CD4 or CD8 identity was assigned to each bulk clonotype according to whether the clonotype was present at higher abundance in the sequenced CD4 repertoire or the sequenced CD8 repertoire. TCRdb ran its own pipeline on the public reads, namely fastp trimming at Q25 and MiXCR clone calling, and kept in-frame beta chains. Every entry covers one CDR3 protein and lists the most common genes and DNA from its rows. The V and J calls here are based on TCRdb, not the publication. The sample has approximately 300,000 distinct CDR3 sequences on record, roughly 6.8% of them singletons. The ten largest account for roughly 19% of the sample.

The V gene is TRBV9 and the J gene is TRBJ2-1; a stretch of 10 junction bases matches TRBD1. The receptor was derived from a man between 18 and 35 years old who received the YFV17D yellow fever vaccine. Here the sequenced sample was PBMCs, taken more than 35 days after the first yellow fever vaccination. The DNA reads TGTGCCAGCAGCGTAGGGACAGGGGGGTATGAGCAGTTCTTC. This gives the protein CASSVGTGGYEQFF.